This T cell receptor (beta chain) was observed in a study of blood T cell repertoires in COVID-19 (dated by TCRdb to 2020 to 2022). The study in broad terms: Samples from collaborators originated in the United States, Italy and Spain and spanned both the acute and convalescent phases of COVID-19. The material from the prospective study consisted of cDNA or gDNA derived from T cells, B-cell-depleted T cells, or PBMCs. The dataset comprised deeply sampled blood TCRbeta repertoires from subjects exposed to, actively infected with, or recovered from COVID-19. A freely available public database, intended as a resource for researchers studying the immune response to SARS-CoV-2, is where the repertoires were released. Samples were obtained from the ongoing ImmuneRACE study (first 160 participants) and from 1,254 subjects provided by 6 global collaborators. Sample metadata almost always included a de-identified subject ID, COVID-19 status, age in years and sex. Where HLA class I and class II types were available, the types were taken from metadata supplied by the sample provider, not from assay-based typing. The investigation overall reported the following: Clinical and demographic metadata were provided uncurated, with the amount varying by source and participant.

Turning to this clone: Its antigen is unknown. It has no much larger one-base neighbor in the sample; base qualities were not kept.

TCRbeta CDR3 regions were amplified from genomic DNA by means of the immunoSEQ Assay, a bias-controlled multiplex PCR. For the original study's pipeline: The number of nucleated cells in each sample was estimated from the amplification of reference gene primers within the assay. Sequence reads were collapsed and filtered to measure the absolute abundance of every unique TCRbeta CDR3 rearrangement. For each sample, productive Simpson clonality was calculated by taking the square root of Simpson's diversity index across productive rearrangements. TCRdb holds this immuneACCESS table with in-frame rearrangements only. Some clones are missing; in checked studies, unresolved V genes explain under half, and the rest has no known cause. Clone size and the V and J calls come from that table; the DNA yielded D and trimming. The sample table shows under 250,000 clones, and 70% to 90% are seen once. The top ten clonotypes cover about 4% of the sample.

Collaborating institutions collected whole blood in K2EDTA tubes following their own protocols. For TCRbeta analysis, collaborators shipped samples in one of three forms: frozen whole blood, isolated PBMCs, or DNA extracted from either of those sample types. V was cut back by 5 bases and J by 9 bases, leaving a gap of 12 bases between them. The CDR3, from cysteine to phenylalanine, totals 13 residues. The sequence is cut down to CDR3 DNA, 39 bases in frame from base 1. Sequences SGHKS (CDR1) and YYEKEE (CDR2) are obtained from the germline V gene (reference sequence). The sequence was collected from a man between 45 and 60 years old with acute or convalescent COVID-19. Material: peripheral blood. The chain is assembled from TRBV5-5 and TRBJ1-6; the best D guess is TRBD1, with 5 bases matching. The sequenced DNA is TGTGCCAGCAGTGTGACAGCGACTTCACCCCTCCACTTT. It translates to CASSVTATSPLHF.